A selection of T cell receptor beta chains follows, all from one sample in a study of OX40 agonist ivuxolimab in advanced cancers. Using immunoSEQ multiplex PCR, the repertoire was profiled, and TCRdb retains in-frame clones only, with some absent. The sample has 65,000 or so clones, around four fifths seen once. Sequenced here: CD4+ or CD8+ T cells sorted from blood, sampled in a trial of the OX40 agonist ivuxolimab. These receptors all stem from an adult with an advanced solid tumor such as melanoma, head and neck, liver or kidney cancer. CDR3s include the opening cysteine and the closing phenylalanine or tryptophan. Not all rows give a size; the values are once, few, many and, for expanded clones, a class.

TRBJ2-3 . TRBV19 CASSIDSAYPGGLADTQYF
TRBJ2-7 once TRBV7-2 CASTLADEQYF
TRBJ2-1 . TRBV4-2 CASTTKRVVYNEQFF
TRBJ1-4 . TRBV5-1 CASSLSIGTDNEKLFF
TRBJ2-1 . TRBV11-2 CASILLTSGTYNEQFF
TRBJ1-1 few TRBV2 CASRLGYLGSTEAFF
TRBJ2-5 . TRBV9 CASSIRQRETQYF
TRBJ1-1 . TRBV5-6 CASSLAGGLEAFF
TRBJ2-7 few TRBV7-8 CASSLVIGAEQYF
TRBJ2-5 . TRBV15 CATSRPSGPGGETQYF
TRBJ2-5 . TRBV6-6 CASSTLSGLDGTQYF
TRBJ2-7 . TRBV10-1 CASSEHSQSYEQYF
TRBJ2-1 . TRBV5-1 CASSLLQDHNEQFF
TRBJ2-6 once TRBV4-1 CASSQVGSGANVLTF
TRBJ1-5 . TRBV14 CASSPRGVNQPQHF
TRBJ1-2 . TRBV27 CASRTAGPLNYGYTF
TRBJ2-5 . TRBV7-9 CASSIHSGEETQYF
TRBJ1-2 . TRBV6-4 CASSEELNAYGYTF
TRBJ2-1 . TRBV7-2 CASSLAQGSYNEQFF
TRBJ2-7 . TRBV23-1 CASNSHEQYF
TRBJ2-1 . TRBV2 CASSWSRYNEQFF
TRBJ2-1 . TRBV7-9 CASSLLSGNHDEQFF
TRBJ1-2 . TRBV5-1 CATRAGGAANYGYTF
. . TRBV29-1 CSVTIAGNYEQYF
TRBJ1-4 . TRBV18 CASSAVADKDEKLFF
TRBJ1-2 . TRBV7-2 CASSLVENYGYTF
TRBJ2-7 . TRBV6-5 CASSYSVAGGPLEQYF
TRBJ2-5 . TRBV6-5 CASSSDRRETQYF
TRBJ1-3 . TRBV18 CASSPGTAGSGNTIYF
TRBJ2-2 . TRBV5-1 CASSLAQANTGELFF
TRBJ2-7 . TRBV9 CASSVDQRDYEQYF
TRBJ2-1 . TRBV7-9 CASSLGNEQFF
TRBJ2-1 . TRBV7-6 CASSLAGAYNEQFF
TRBJ2-5 . TRBV7-6 CASSIIAFKETQYF
TRBJ1-3 . TRBV11-3 CASSIRDRAGNTIYF
TRBJ2-1 once TRBV7-9 CASSLSNYNEQFF
TRBJ2-7 . TRBV2 CASRDGGLYEQYF
TRBJ2-2 . TRBV28 CATPGGNTGELFF
TRBJ1-5 . TRBV6-1 CASSSGPYSNQPQHF
TRBJ1-5 . TRBV19 CASAGRGRDQPQHF